The 29 T cell receptor beta chains below all came from one sample that was sequenced in a study of shared clonotypes between healthy human individuals. The table came from immunoSEQ multiplex PCR; TCRdb's copy has only in-frame clones and leaves some out. Among around 510,000 clones, roughly 95% were seen once, and the ten largest hold 0.05% to 0.07%. The sequencing sample was made of naive CD4+ T cells sorted from blood. Subset in this sample: CD45RA+ positively selected. The source is a woman aged 30 to 39 in good health.

This sequence joins TRBV5-4 and TRBJ2-1; D possibly corresponds to TRBD1 (5 bases). The CDR3 has 12 residues. Germline lookup yields CDR1 SGHNT and CDR2 YYREEE (reference sequence). V lost 1 base and J lost 9, with 8 bases in between. CDR3 region: CASSLPGREQFF. CDR3 sequence (DNA): TGTGCCAGCAGCTTGCCAGGGCGTGAGCAGTTCTTC.

V gene TRBV6-1 combines with J gene TRBJ1-5, with D possibly matching TRBD1 (5 bases). The CDR3 spans 13 residues. The germline CDR1 and CDR2 sequences are MNHNS and SASEGT. The V and J ends lost 7 bases and 3 bases respectively, with 10 bases between them. CDR3 in DNA: TGTGCCAGCACGCGGACAAACAATCAGCCCCAGCATTTT. This codes for CASTRTNNQPQHF.

V is TRBV6-6 and J is TRBJ2-1, with D maybe TRBD2 (5 bases). Germline CDR1 reads MNHNY; CDR2 reads SVGAGI (reference sequence). Trimming shortened V by 6 bases and J by 10 bases, and 22 bases separated the two germline ends. This CDR3 is 15 amino acids long. The CDR3 sequence is CASSTPVGLKEEQFF. The DNA of the CDR3 is TGTGCCAGCAGCACCCCCGTTGGACTGAAGGAAGAGCAGTTCTTC.

The V call is TRBV4-1, the J call TRBJ2-7, with 9 bases matching TRBD1. The trim removed 2 bases at V and 2 bases at J, leaving 13 bases unmatched. The CDR3 covers 18 residues. Germline values: CDR1 MGHRA, CDR2 YSYEKL. For the CDR3, the DNA is TGCGCCAGCAGCCAAAATGTGGGGACCGGGACAGGGACCTACGAGCAGTACTTC. Amino acids: CASSQNVGTGTGTYEQYF.

The V and J genes are TRBV4-1 and TRBJ2-5; 10 positions agree with TRBD1. Looked up from germline, CDR1 is MGHRA and CDR2 is YSYEKL. V shed 0 bases and J 5 bases; nucleotides not matched to a gene: 24. The CDR3 contains 22 residues. Here the CDR3 reads CASSQDRKIVGVGQGYFETQYF. The CDR3 DNA is TGCGCCAGCAGCCAAGATCGAAAGATCGTAGGGGTGGGACAGGGGTATTTTGAGACCCAGTACTTC.

The chain carries TRBV18 and TRBJ2-4, with 9 bases fitting TRBD1. There are 16 residues in the CDR3. The V gene's germline CDR1 is KGHSH and CDR2 LQKENI. V lost 6 bases and J lost 3; bases outside the gene matches: 9. The CDR3 reads CASSPGQGLYKNIQYF. In nucleotides, the CDR3 is TGTGCCAGCTCCCCCGGACAGGGGTTATACAAAAACATTCAGTACTTC.

The V call is TRBV28, the J call TRBJ2-7; 7 bases are shared with TRBD1. The junction had 5 bases not matched to a gene; V was cut back by 1 base and J by 2 bases. Per germline, CDR1 MDHEN and CDR2 SYDVKM. CDR3 length equals 15 residues. CDR3 amino acids: CASSLSDRATYEQYF. The CDR3 DNA follows: TGTGCCAGCAGTTTATCCGACAGGGCGACCTACGAGCAGTACTTC.

CDR3 nucleotides: TGTGCCAGCAGCCCGGGACAGCTTAATGAAAAACTGTTTTTT. As protein: CASSPGQLNEKLFF. This chain links TRBV28 with TRBJ1-4, with 7 positions matching TRBD1. Per the germline V gene, CDR1 is MDHEN and CDR2 is SYDVKM. Trimming took 6 bases from V and 4 from J; bases not matched to a gene: 5. The CDR3 length is 14 residues.

V usage is TRBV5-4 and J usage is TRBJ2-2, with 7 positions matching TRBD1. This CDR3 comprises 14 residues. The germline V gene encodes CDR1 SGHNT and CDR2 YYREEE (reference sequence). The trim removed 4 bases at V and 6 bases at J, leaving 6 bases unmatched. Here the CDR3 DNA reads TGTGCCAGCAGCCCAGGGGGTTATTCCGGGGAGCTGTTTTTT. This codes for CASSPGGYSGELFF. The full variable domain, rest sourced from reference TRBV5-4 and TRBJ2-2, is ETGVTQSPTHLIKTRGQQVTLRCSSQSGHNTVSWYQQALGQGPQFIFQYYREEENGRGNFPPRFSGLQFPNYSSELNVNALELDDSALYLCASSPGGYSGELFFGEGSRLTVL.

V is TRBV13 and J is TRBJ2-7; the D gene could be TRBD1 or TRBD2 (6 bases each). In germline, CDR1 is PRHDT, CDR2 FYEKMQ (reference sequence). This CDR3 comprises 17 residues. V dropped 2 bases and J dropped 0 bases, with 17 bases sitting between them. The CDR3, as DNA: TGTGCCAGCAGCTTAAGTGGGGGGCGGGATTTCTCCTACGAGCAGTACTTC. Amino acid sequence: CASSLSGGRDFSYEQYF.

As regards this clone: The junction differs from germline at one of its ends, possibly a read error. As DNA, the CDR3 is TGTGCCAGTCAGGTGCGTATCACCTCCGACGAGCAGTACTTC. Protein: CASQVRITSDEQYF. This sequence joins TRBV19 and TRBJ2-7; D ambiguous. There are 14 residues in the CDR3. Germline CDR1 reads LNHDA; CDR2 reads SQIVND (reference sequence).

The chain employs TRBV5-1 and TRBJ2-7, with TRBD1 matching 10 bases. CDR3 length equals 15 residues. From germline, CDR1 is SGHRS and CDR2 YFSETQ. The trim removed 4 bases at V and 5 bases at J, leaving 9 bases unmatched. DNA for the CDR3: TGCGCCAGCAGCCAGTCGACAGGGGGCGCGGACGAGCAGTACTTC. Protein: CASSQSTGGADEQYF. The entire variable domain, with the rest obtained from reference TRBV5-1 and TRBJ2-7, is as follows: KAGVTQTPRYLIKTRGQQVTLSCSPISGHRSVSWYQQTPGQGLQFLFEYFSETQRNKGNFPGRFSGRQFSNSRSEMNVSTLELGDSALYLCASSQSTGGADEQYFGPGTRLTVT.

The CDR3 sequence: CASSPYGVGETQYF. CDR3 nucleotides: TGCGCCAGCAGCCCTTATGGAGTCGGGGAGACCCAGTACTTC. This rearrangement joins TRBV5-1 to TRBJ2-5; D remains unclear. CDR1 and CDR2 from the germline V gene are SGHRS and YFSETQ. V lost 4 bases and J lost 5, with 15 bases in between. There are 14 residues in the CDR3. Filled out from reference TRBV5-1 and TRBJ2-5, the complete variable domain reads KAGVTQTPRYLIKTRGQQVTLSCSPISGHRSVSWYQQTPGQGLQFLFEYFSETQRNKGNFPGRFSGRQFSNSRSEMNVSTLELGDSALYLCASSPYGVGETQYFGPGTRLLVL.

The chain links TRBV7-2 to TRBJ1-3; unclear D gene. V shed 2 bases and J shed 0 bases, with 11 bases lying between them. Germline V gene data show CDR1 as SGHTA and CDR2 as FQGNSA. The CDR3 extends over 16 amino acids. DNA for the CDR3: TGTGCCAGCAGCTTATCGGGCAGCAACTCTGGAAACACCATATATTTT. This encodes CASSLSGSNSGNTIYF.

J is TRBJ2-3 and V is TRBV7-2, with 7 positions matching TRBD2. With 5 bases clipped from V and 6 bases from J, the junction kept 20 bases outside the gene matches. This CDR3 has 18 residues. The germline V gene encodes CDR1 SGHTA and CDR2 FQGNSA. Written as DNA, the CDR3 is TGTGCCAGCAGCAATACCGGGGCGTCGGGACTACCCCTGGATACGCAGTATTTT. It yields the protein CASSNTGASGLPLDTQYF. The variable domain in full, completed from reference TRBV7-2 and TRBJ2-3, reads GAGVSQSPSNKVTEKGKDVELRCDPISGHTALYWYRQSLGQGLEFLIYFQGNSAPDKSGLPSDRFSAERTGGSVSTLTIQRTQQEDSAVYLCASSNTGASGLPLDTQYFGPGTRLTVL.

This chain uses TRBV2 with TRBJ1-2; tentatively, D is TRBD1 (5 bases). The V end lost 5 bases, the J end lost 4 bases, and 20 bases lay between the germline ends. Germline V gene lookup returns CDR1 SNHLY and CDR2 FYNNEI. The CDR3 loop spans 16 amino acids. CDR3 nucleotide sequence: TGTGCCAGCAGTCAACCTTCAGGGACGGGATTCTATGGCTACACCTTC. This sequence encodes CASSQPSGTGFYGYTF.

V is TRBV19 and J is TRBJ1-1; TRBD1 agrees at 7 bases. J gave up 1 base and V 5 bases, and 10 bases lay outside the gene matches. The CDR3 length is 16 residues. In germline, CDR1 is LNHDA, CDR2 SQIVND (reference sequence). CDR3 protein: CASSPGWGQPNTEAFF. Here the CDR3 DNA reads TGTGCCAGTAGTCCAGGCTGGGGACAGCCGAACACTGAAGCTTTCTTT.

The J gene is TRBJ1-1, the V gene TRBV30; TRBD1 aligns across 8 bases. The CDR3 runs 12 residues. Germline CDR1 and CDR2: GTSNPN and SVGIG (reference sequence). V lost 3 bases, J lost 6 bases, and 3 bases stayed unmatched. In DNA, the CDR3 is TGTGCCTGGAGGGGACAGGACGCTGAAGCTTTCTTT. Its translation is CAWRGQDAEAFF.

The rearrangement uses TRBV5-8 and TRBJ1-5, with unresolved D. CDR3 length: 14 amino acids. CDR1 and CDR2 (germline): SGHTS, YDEGEE. V shed 4 bases and J shed 4 bases, with 12 bases lying between them. The CDR3 DNA reads TGTGCCAGCAGCATGGACTGGGTGAATCAGCCCCAGCATTTT. Residues: CASSMDWVNQPQHF.

This clone was seen just once. The chain recombines TRBV5-1 with TRBJ1-3; possibly TRBD1 for D (6 bases). From germline, CDR1 is SGHRS and CDR2 YFSETQ. The CDR3 consists of 16 residues. With 2 bases removed from V and 2 bases from J, the gap between germline ends came to 14 bases. CDR3 region: CASSFYSGDTGNTIYF. The CDR3 nucleotides read TGCGCCAGCAGCTTTTACTCAGGGGACACTGGAAACACCATATATTTT. The complete variable domain, with remaining parts taken from reference TRBV5-1 and TRBJ1-3, reads KAGVTQTPRYLIKTRGQQVTLSCSPISGHRSVSWYQQTPGQGLQFLFEYFSETQRNKGNFPGRFSGRQFSNSRSEMNVSTLELGDSALYLCASSFYSGDTGNTIYFGEGSWLTVV.

A single count supports this clone. The chain carries TRBV29-1 and TRBJ2-3; D remains unclear. V lost 3 bases and J 2 bases, leaving 3 bases between the germline ends. The CDR3 extends over 11 amino acids. Germline V gives CDR1 SQVTM, CDR2 ANQGSEA. The CDR3 DNA is TGCAGCGTTGACACCACAGATACGCAGTATTTT. Its protein is CSVDTTDTQYF.

This sequence joins TRBV11-2 and TRBJ1-2, with a possible D match to TRBD1 (6 bases). The germline CDR1 and CDR2 sequences are SGHAT and FQNNGV. Trimming cost V 0 bases and J 4 bases, with 15 bases left between them. The CDR3 is 16 amino acids. CDR3 amino acids: CASSLDETGAVYGYTF. DNA of the CDR3: TGTGCCAGCAGCTTAGACGAGACAGGAGCGGTCTATGGCTACACCTTC.

The rearrangement uses TRBV5-1 and TRBJ2-7, with TRBD2 as a possible D gene (6 bases). CDR1 SGHRS and CDR2 YFSETQ come from the germline V gene. The CDR3 contains 15 residues. V lost 4 bases, J lost 2 bases, and 16 bases lay in between. The CDR3 coding sequence is TGCGCCAGCAGCAACCTAGCGCAGGAAGCCTACGAGCAGTACTTC. Its translation: CASSNLAQEAYEQYF.

V and J are TRBV6-4 and TRBJ2-7; D could derive from TRBD1 or TRBD2 (6 bases each). Trimming removed 9 bases from V and 3 bases from J, with 12 bases in between. From germline, CDR1 is MRHNA and CDR2 SNTAGT. The CDR3 length is 12 residues. CDR3 DNA: TGTGCCAGGCCGGGGGCGCACTACGAGCAGTACTTC. Its protein product is CARPGAHYEQYF.

The genes are TRBV4-1 and TRBJ2-7; D could derive from TRBD1 or TRBD2 (5 bases each). Germline V gives CDR1 MGHRA, CDR2 YSYEKL. CDR3 length: 13 amino acids. The ends were cut back, 5 bases at V and 5 bases at J, with 13 bases in the middle. CDR3: CASSTGPRDEQYF. In DNA form, the CDR3 reads TGCGCCAGCAGCACGGGGCCTCGGGACGAGCAGTACTTC.

The chain combines TRBV5-1 with TRBJ2-1; possible D gene TRBD1, 6 bases. This CDR3 has 15 amino acids. Trimming cost V 2 bases and J 0 bases, with 9 bases left between them. Germline CDR1 SGHRS, CDR2 YFSETQ. CDR3 nucleotide sequence: TGCGCCAGCAGCTTTGTCAGGGGCTCCTACAATGAGCAGTTCTTC. Encoded protein: CASSFVRGSYNEQFF.

This clone is a singleton in its sample. The rearrangement links TRBV4-1 to TRBJ2-1; D gene ambiguous. The CDR3 length is 16 residues. With 4 bases removed from V and 5 bases from J, the gap between germline ends came to 18 bases. Germline V gene data show CDR1 as MGHRA and CDR2 as YSYEKL. CDR3 sequence: CASSRATSGVNNEQFF. The CDR3 nucleotides are TGCGCCAGCAGCCGAGCGACGTCTGGGGTCAACAATGAGCAGTTCTTC.

CDR3 protein: CASSLWVAGEGTDTQYF. In DNA, the CDR3 is TGCGCCAGCAGCTTGTGGGTAGCGGGAGAAGGCACAGATACGCAGTATTTT. The rearrangement joins TRBV5-1 to TRBJ2-3, with 9 bases identical to TRBD2. CDR1 is SGHRS and CDR2 is YFSETQ in the germline V gene. Trimming at V came to 1 base and at J to 1 base, leaving 7 bases not matched to a gene. The CDR3 length is 17 residues.

The V gene is TRBV13, the J gene TRBJ2-7; the match to TRBD2 covers 8 bases. V trimming: 5 bases; J trimming: 2 bases; junction bases outside the gene matches: 8. Looked up from germline, CDR1 is PRHDT and CDR2 is FYEKMQ (reference sequence). The CDR3 runs to 15 residues. CDR3: CASSPPGLAPYEQYF. The DNA for the CDR3 is TGTGCCAGCAGCCCCCCCGGACTAGCCCCCTACGAGCAGTACTTC.